Below, 24 T cell receptor beta chains from the same sample are listed, as sequenced in a study of T cells in Graves' hyperthyroidism and ophthalmopathy. Amplified TCR beta CDR3 regions came from RNA transcripts. Researchers ran a first-round RT-PCR on the TCR CDR3 using the HTBI primer set. TCRdb redid the calling of the multiplex PCR reads with MiXCR, one entry per CDR3 protein. In the table there are about 720,000 distinct CDR3 sequences, around 19% of which are singletons. The sequencing input was blood. Receptors originate from a woman in her 50s with Graves' hyperthyroidism that later progressed to Graves' ophthalmopathy.

In its sample, this clonotype was seen many times. V usage is TRBV6-2 or TRBV6-3 and J usage is TRBJ2-1; TRBD2 matches at 7 bases. With 5 bases clipped from V and 9 bases from J, the junction kept 13 bases outside the gene matches. The CDR3 has 15 amino acids. In germline, CDR1 is MNHEY, CDR2 SVGEGT. Here the CDR3 DNA reads TGTGCCAGCAGTAAGGCAGCGGGGCCCAGCAGTGAGCAGTTCTTC. This gives the protein CASSKAAGPSSEQFF.

This clonotype occurred a few times. The chain employs TRBV19 and TRBJ1-1; tentative D call: TRBD1 (5 bases). The CDR3 is made up of 15 amino acids. Trimming took 4 bases from V and 5 from J, leaving 17 bases between them. Germline V lookup: CDR1 LNHDA, CDR2 SQIVND (reference sequence). The CDR3 region has the DNA TGTGCCAGTAGTAGCCGGGGACCAGAAGAAACTGAAGCTTTCTTT. It is translated as CASSSRGPEETEAFF.

In this sample, this clonotype turned up many times. V is TRBV6-1 and J is TRBJ2-7; TRBD2 agrees at 10 bases. V lost 6 bases to trimming and J lost 7 bases; unmatched junction nucleotides: 9. Germline V gene data show CDR1 as MNHNS and CDR2 as SASEGT. The CDR3 is made up of 14 amino acids. The CDR3, as DNA: TGTGCCAGCAGAGTAGCGGGGGGTCATGGTGAGCAGTACTTC. Encoded protein: CASRVAGGHGEQYF.

Only a few counts were recorded for this clonotype. The V call is TRBV30, the J call TRBJ2-2; D is uncertain. Germline CDR1 reads GTSNPN; CDR2 reads SVGIG (reference sequence). V lost 5 bases and J lost 6, with 19 bases in between. The CDR3 is made up of 15 amino acids. The DNA for the CDR3 is TGTGCCTGGGTTCATAGCCTGGCGTTCTCCGGGGAGCTGTTTTTT. As protein: CAWVHSLAFSGELFF.

On this clonotype itself: Being one base from a much bigger clone, this may be a read error. V is TRBV12-3 or TRBV12-4 and J is TRBJ1-6, with no clear D. V lost 6 bases to trimming and J lost 9 bases, with 9 bases between them. The CDR3 covers 12 residues. The CDR3 DNA reads as TGTGCCAGCAGAGGGAAGGGTTCACCCCTCCACTTT. It codes for CASRGKGSPLHF.

This clonotype was detected once. This rearrangement joins TRBV19 to TRBJ1-1; 7 nucleotides match TRBD1. The CDR3 loop spans 14 amino acids. With 3 bases clipped from V and 0 bases from J, the junction kept 1 base outside the gene matches. Germline V gives CDR1 LNHDA, CDR2 SQIVND (reference sequence). The CDR3 region has the DNA TGTGCCAGTAGTATGGGACAGATGAACACTGAAGCTTTCTTT. Translating gives CASSMGQMNTEAFF.

This clonotype was recorded many times. The rearrangement links TRBV20-1 to TRBJ2-7; TRBD1 or TRBD2 may be the D gene (5 bases each). Per the germline V gene, CDR1 is DFQATT and CDR2 is SNEGSKA (reference sequence). The CDR3 has 14 residues. With 5 bases removed from V and 7 bases from J, the gap between germline ends came to 21 bases. The CDR3 here is CSAGTWDRAGEQYF. In DNA form, the CDR3 reads TGCAGTGCTGGTACATGGGACCGCGCTGGAGAGCAGTACTTC.

This clonotype has only a few counts. The CDR3 loop reads CASSYFDSYTEAFF. The DNA for the CDR3 is TGTGCCAGCAGTTACTTCGATTCGTACACTGAAGCTTTCTTT. The gene calls are TRBV6-5 and TRBJ1-1; D is ambiguous. The ends were cut back, 1 base at V and 3 bases at J, with 9 bases in the middle. Germline CDR1 MNHEY, CDR2 SVGAGI. CDR3 length equals 14 residues.

This chain links TRBV6-1 with TRBJ1-3, with a weak D call TRBD1 (5 bases). This CDR3 has 14 residues. V was cut by 5 bases and J by 7 bases, with 15 bases left in between. Germline V CDR1 and CDR2: MNHNS, SASEGT. CDR3 loop: CASSTARGGNTIYF. The CDR3 DNA follows: TGTGCCAGCAGTACCGCCCGGGGCGGTAACACCATATATTTT.

Ten or more counts support this clonotype. The chain combines TRBV7-9 with TRBJ2-7; no firm D call. Trimming stripped 4 bases from V and 2 bases from J, with 12 bases between. The CDR3 spans 14 residues. CDR1 is SEHNR, CDR2 FQNEAQ, per germline (reference sequence). In DNA, the CDR3 is TGTGCCAGCAGCTCAAGCGAGTCGACCTACGAGCAGTACTTC. Translating it yields CASSSSESTYEQYF.

This clonotype was counted between two and nine times. The rearrangement links TRBV12-3 or TRBV12-4 to TRBJ2-6; D gene uncertain. This CDR3 contains 15 residues. V lost 6 bases to trimming and J lost 0 bases, with 9 bases between them. The chain's CDR3 is CASSLTTSGANVLTF. DNA of the CDR3: TGTGCCAGCAGCCTGACCACCTCTGGGGCCAACGTCCTGACTTTC.

This clonotype was counted many times. V and J are TRBV20-1 and TRBJ2-7, with D uncertain. CDR1 and CDR2 (germline): DFQATT, SNEGSKA (reference sequence). The V end was cut by 1 base, the J end by 0 bases, with 19 bases between. The CDR3 runs to 17 residues. The CDR3 DNA follows: TGCAGTGCTAGAGGCGAAAGGCCGGAAACATTCTCCTACGAGCAGTACTTC. It yields the protein CSARGERPETFSYEQYF.

This sequence joins TRBV10-3 and TRBJ1-2; the D gene is possibly TRBD1 (6 bases). V gave up 7 bases and J gave up 2 bases, with 14 bases separating them. CDR1 and CDR2 from the germline V gene are ENHRY and SYGVKD. The CDR3 extends over 14 amino acids. Here the CDR3 DNA reads TGTGCCATCACTGCAGGGGCCGCGAACTATGGCTACACCTTC. It codes for CAITAGAANYGYTF.

This chain connects TRBV5-1 to TRBJ2-1; 9 nucleotides line up with TRBD2. The CDR3 length is 14 residues. CDR1 and CDR2 from the germline V gene are SGHRS and YFSETQ. The ends lost 0 bases at V and 9 bases at J; junction bases unmatched: 4. In DNA form, the CDR3 reads TGCGCCAGCAGCTTGGAAGGTAGCGGGGGTGAGCAGTTCTTC. This gives the protein CASSLEGSGGEQFF.

V and J are TRBV9 and TRBJ1-1; 8 nucleotides line up with TRBD1. CDR1 and CDR2 (germline): SGDLS, YYNGEE. V lost 2 bases, J lost 6 bases, and 9 bases stayed unmatched. The CDR3 has 15 residues. The chain's CDR3 is CASSVGETGEAEAFF. CDR3 coding DNA: TGTGCCAGCAGCGTGGGAGAGACAGGGGAGGCTGAAGCTTTCTTT.

The chain carries TRBV11-2 and TRBJ2-7; D is undetermined. Trimming removed 3 bases at V and 6 bases at J, with 12 bases between. The CDR3 contains 13 residues. Per germline, CDR1 SGHAT and CDR2 FQNNGV. CDR3 nucleotide sequence: TGTGCCAGCAGCTTTTTGTACGGCGTCGAGCAGTACTTC. The encoded protein is CASSFLYGVEQYF.

This clonotype was detected many times. V usage is TRBV4-1 and J usage is TRBJ1-1; 8 nucleotides line up with TRBD1. From germline, CDR1 is MGHRA and CDR2 YSYEKL. V lost 1 base to trimming and J lost 4 bases; unmatched junction nucleotides: 2. The CDR3 sequence is 14 residues long. The CDR3 DNA follows: TGCGCCAGCAGCCAAGGGACAGGGATCACTGAAGCTTTCTTT. Its protein product is CASSQGTGITEAFF.

This clonotype was observed a few times. V is TRBV7-2 and J is TRBJ2-3; 7 nucleotides match TRBD1. This CDR3 has 16 residues. Germline-derived CDR1 and CDR2 are SGHTA and FQGNSA. The V gene end was trimmed by 5 bases and the J gene end by 2 bases; junction bases not matched to a gene: 10. In DNA form, the CDR3 reads TGTGCCAGCAGCCCGCGGACAGGCCGACTCACAGATACGCAGTATTTT. This sequence encodes CASSPRTGRLTDTQYF.

This clonotype was counted many times. Relative to the germline gene, one junction end is altered; a read error may explain this. V and J are TRBV11-2 and TRBJ2-2, with TRBD1 matching over 9 bases. The CDR3 extends over 18 amino acids. CDR1 is SGHAT, CDR2 FQNNGV, per germline. This chain's CDR3 is CASSLDRYRGHDTGELFF. For the CDR3, the DNA is TGTGCCAGCAGTTTAGACCGTTACAGGGGGCACGACACCGGGGAGCTGTTTTTT.

The rearrangement uses TRBV10-3 and TRBJ2-7; D is unclear. Germline V gene lookup returns CDR1 ENHRY and CDR2 SYGVKD. The CDR3 contains 14 residues. With 0 bases removed from V and 4 bases from J, the gap between germline ends came to 10 bases. This CDR3 reads CAISESPAVYEQYF. The CDR3 nucleotides read TGTGCCATCAGTGAGTCCCCTGCCGTGTACGAGCAGTACTTC.

At least ten counts were recorded for this clonotype. The CDR3, as DNA: TGTGCCAGCACTATGGGACAGGGGGCGGGGAATGAGCAGTTCTTC. Translated: CASTMGQGAGNEQFF. The rearrangement joins TRBV12-3 or TRBV12-4 to TRBJ2-1; 12 bases map to TRBD1. V dropped 7 bases and J dropped 7; count of bases not matched to a gene: 8. CDR3 length: 15 amino acids.

This CDR3 is CASSQDWGNYGYTF. The CDR3 region has the DNA TGCGCCAGCAGCCAAGATTGGGGTAACTATGGCTACACCTTC. The chain links TRBV4-1 to TRBJ1-2; D remains unclear. Germline assignment: CDR1 MGHRA and CDR2 YSYEKL. The CDR3 runs 14 residues. Deletions cut 0 bases from V and 1 base from J, with 6 bases between.

This chain joins TRBV19 and TRBJ2-3; either TRBD1 or TRBD2 may supply D (6 bases each). Trimming removed 3 bases at V and 4 bases at J, with 11 bases between. The CDR3 consists of 14 residues. Germline CDR1 is LNHDA and CDR2 is SQIVND (reference sequence). CDR3 coding DNA: TGTGCCAGTAGTATCGGGGGCAGACCAGATACGCAGTATTTT. Translation gives CASSIGGRPDTQYF.

The chain carries TRBV10-1 and TRBJ2-2, with a weak D call TRBD2 (6 bases). This CDR3 region has 16 residues. CDR1 is WNHNN, CDR2 SYGVQD, per germline (reference sequence). V was trimmed by 4 bases and J by 0 bases, leaving 12 bases between them. The CDR3, as DNA: TGCGCCAGCAGTGCTCAGGGAGGCCCGAACACCGGGGAGCTGTTTTTT. This encodes CASSAQGGPNTGELFF.